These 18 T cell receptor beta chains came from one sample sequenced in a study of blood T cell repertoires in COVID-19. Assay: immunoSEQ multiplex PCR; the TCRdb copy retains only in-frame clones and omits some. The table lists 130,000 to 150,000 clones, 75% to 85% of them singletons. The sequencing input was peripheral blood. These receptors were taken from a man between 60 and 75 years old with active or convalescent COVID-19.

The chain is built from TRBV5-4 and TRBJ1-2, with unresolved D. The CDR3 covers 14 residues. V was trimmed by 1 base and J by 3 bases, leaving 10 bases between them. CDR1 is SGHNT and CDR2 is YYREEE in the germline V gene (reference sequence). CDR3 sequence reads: CASSLRGWDYGYTF. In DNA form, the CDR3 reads TGTGCCAGCAGCTTGCGGGGTTGGGACTATGGCTACACCTTC.

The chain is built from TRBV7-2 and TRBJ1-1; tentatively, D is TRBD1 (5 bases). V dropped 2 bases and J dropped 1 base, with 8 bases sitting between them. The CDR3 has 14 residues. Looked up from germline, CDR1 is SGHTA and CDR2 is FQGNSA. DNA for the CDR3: TGTGCCAGCAGCTTAACCAGGGCGAACACTGAAGCTTTCTTT. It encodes CASSLTRANTEAFF.

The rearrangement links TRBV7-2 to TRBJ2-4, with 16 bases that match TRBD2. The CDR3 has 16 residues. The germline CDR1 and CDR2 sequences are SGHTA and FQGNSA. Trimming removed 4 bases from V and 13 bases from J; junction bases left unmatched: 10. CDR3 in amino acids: CASSSTPGTSGRAQYF. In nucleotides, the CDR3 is TGTGCCAGCAGCTCCACACCCGGGACTAGCGGGAGGGCCCAGTACTTC.

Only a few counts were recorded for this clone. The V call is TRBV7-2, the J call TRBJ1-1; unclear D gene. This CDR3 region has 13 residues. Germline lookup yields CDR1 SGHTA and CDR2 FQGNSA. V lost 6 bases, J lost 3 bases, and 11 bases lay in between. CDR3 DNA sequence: TGTGCCAGCAGTCCCTCTGTTGACACTGAAGCTTTCTTT. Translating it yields CASSPSVDTEAFF. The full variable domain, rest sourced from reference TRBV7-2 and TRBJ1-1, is GAGVSQSPSNKVTEKGKDVELRCDPISGHTALYWYRQSLGQGLEFLIYFQGNSAPDKSGLPSDRFSAERTGGSVSTLTIQRTQQEDSAVYLCASSPSVDTEAFFGQGTRLTVV.

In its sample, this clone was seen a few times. The chain's CDR3 is CASSQVRQRTGDTEAFF. CDR3 sequence (DNA): TGCGCCAGCAGCCAAGTTCGTCAACGGACAGGGGACACTGAAGCTTTCTTT. This chain uses TRBV4-1 with TRBJ1-1, with 9 bases fitting TRBD1. This CDR3 has 17 amino acids. The germline gives CDR1 MGHRA, CDR2 YSYEKL. V lost 1 base and J lost 3; bases outside the gene matches: 9.

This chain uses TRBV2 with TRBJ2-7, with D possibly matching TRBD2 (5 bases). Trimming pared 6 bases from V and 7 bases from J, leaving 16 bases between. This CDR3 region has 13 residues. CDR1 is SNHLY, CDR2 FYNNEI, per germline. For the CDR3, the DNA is TGTGCCAGCAGCCTAGCCCGGGTTTCGGAGCAGTACGTC. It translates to CASSLARVSEQYV.

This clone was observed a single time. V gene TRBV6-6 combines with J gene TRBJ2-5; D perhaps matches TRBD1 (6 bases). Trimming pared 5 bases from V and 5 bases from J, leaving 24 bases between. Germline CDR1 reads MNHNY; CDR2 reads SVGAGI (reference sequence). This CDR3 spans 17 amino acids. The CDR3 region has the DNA TGTGCCAGCAGTCGGACCGGTAGACAGGTTAGGCTGGAGACCCAGTACTTC. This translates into CASSRTGRQVRLETQYF.

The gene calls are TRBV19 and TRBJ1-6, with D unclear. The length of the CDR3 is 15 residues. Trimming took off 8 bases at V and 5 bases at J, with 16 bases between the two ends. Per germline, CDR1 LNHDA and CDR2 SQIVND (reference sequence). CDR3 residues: CASSYGQENNSPLHF. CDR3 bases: TGTGCCAGTTCCTATGGTCAAGAAAATAATTCACCCCTCCACTTT.

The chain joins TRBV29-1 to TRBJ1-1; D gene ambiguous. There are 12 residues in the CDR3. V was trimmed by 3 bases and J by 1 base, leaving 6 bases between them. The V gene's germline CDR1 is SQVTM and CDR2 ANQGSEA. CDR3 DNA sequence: TGCAGCGTTGAGATCAGGAACACTGAAGCTTTCTTT. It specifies CSVEIRNTEAFF.

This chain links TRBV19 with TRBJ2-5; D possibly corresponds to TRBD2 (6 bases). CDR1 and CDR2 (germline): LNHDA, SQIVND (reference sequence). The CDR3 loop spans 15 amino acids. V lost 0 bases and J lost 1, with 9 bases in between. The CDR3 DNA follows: TGTGCCAGTAGTATAGATCGGGGGTTCCAAGAGACCCAGTACTTC. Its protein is CASSIDRGFQETQYF.

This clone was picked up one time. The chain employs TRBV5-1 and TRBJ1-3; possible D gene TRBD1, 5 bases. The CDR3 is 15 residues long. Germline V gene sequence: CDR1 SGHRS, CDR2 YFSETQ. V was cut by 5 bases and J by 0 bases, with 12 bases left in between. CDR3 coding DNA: TGCGCCAGCAGAATGGTGGGGGGCTCTGGAAACACCATATATTTT. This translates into CASRMVGGSGNTIYF.

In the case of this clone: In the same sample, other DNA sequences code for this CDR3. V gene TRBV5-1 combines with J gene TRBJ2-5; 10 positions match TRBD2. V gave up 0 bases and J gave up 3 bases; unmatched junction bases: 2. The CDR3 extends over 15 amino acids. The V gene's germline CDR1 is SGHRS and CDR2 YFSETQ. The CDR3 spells CASSLVLAGEETQYF. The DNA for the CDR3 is TGCGCCAGCAGCTTGGTTCTAGCGGGAGAAGAGACCCAGTACTTC.

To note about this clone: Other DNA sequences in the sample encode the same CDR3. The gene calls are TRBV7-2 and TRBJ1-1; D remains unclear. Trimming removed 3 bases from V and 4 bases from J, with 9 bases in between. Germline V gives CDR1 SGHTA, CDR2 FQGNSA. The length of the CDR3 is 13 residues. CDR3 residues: CASSFGGGTEAFF. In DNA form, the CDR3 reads TGTGCCAGCAGCTTTGGCGGAGGCACTGAAGCTTTCTTT.

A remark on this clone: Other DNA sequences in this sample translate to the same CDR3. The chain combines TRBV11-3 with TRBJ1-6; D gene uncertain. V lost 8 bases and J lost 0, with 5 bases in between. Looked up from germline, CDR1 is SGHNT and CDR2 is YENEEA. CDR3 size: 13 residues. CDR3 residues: CASSDSYNSPLHF. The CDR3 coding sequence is TGTGCCAGCTCAGACTCCTATAATTCACCCCTCCACTTT.

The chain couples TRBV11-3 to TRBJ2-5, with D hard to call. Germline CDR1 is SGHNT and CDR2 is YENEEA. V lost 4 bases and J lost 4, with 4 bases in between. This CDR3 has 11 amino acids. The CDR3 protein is CASSSLETQYF. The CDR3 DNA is TGTGCCAGCAGCTCGTTAGAGACCCAGTACTTC.

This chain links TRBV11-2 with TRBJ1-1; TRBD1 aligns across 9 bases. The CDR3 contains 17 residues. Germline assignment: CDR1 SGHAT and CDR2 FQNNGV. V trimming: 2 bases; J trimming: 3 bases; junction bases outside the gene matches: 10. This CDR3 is CASSLLRDRDSYTEAFF. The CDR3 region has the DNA TGTGCCAGCAGCTTACTCCGGGACAGGGATAGTTACACTGAAGCTTTCTTT.

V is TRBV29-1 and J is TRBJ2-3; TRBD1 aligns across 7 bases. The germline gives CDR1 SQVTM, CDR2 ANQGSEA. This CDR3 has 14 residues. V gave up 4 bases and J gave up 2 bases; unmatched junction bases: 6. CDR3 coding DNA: TGCAGCGTTGTGGACAGGAGTTTCACAGATACGCAGTATTTT. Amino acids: CSVVDRSFTDTQYF.

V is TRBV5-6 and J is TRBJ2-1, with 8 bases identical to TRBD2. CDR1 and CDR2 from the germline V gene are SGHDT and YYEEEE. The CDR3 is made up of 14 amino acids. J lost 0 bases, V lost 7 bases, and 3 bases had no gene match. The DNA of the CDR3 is TGTGCCAGCTACGGGGGGGCCTCCTACAATGAGCAGTTCTTC. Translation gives CASYGGASYNEQFF.